This T cell receptor (beta chain) emerged from a study of blood T cell repertoires in COVID-19 (dated by TCRdb to 2020 to 2022). Study-wide context: Collaborator samples came from the United States, Italy and Spain and covered acute and convalescent phases of COVID-19. Samples came from the ongoing ImmuneRACE study (first 160 participants) plus 1,254 subjects from 6 global collaborators. A de-identified subject ID, COVID-19 status, age in years and sex were almost always included in the sample metadata. The repertoires were made available in a free public database intended to serve as a resource for research on the immune response to SARS-CoV-2. Deeply sampled blood TCRbeta repertoires from subjects exposed to, actively infected with, or recovered from COVID-19 were included in the dataset. The material from the prospective study consisted of cDNA or gDNA derived from T cells, B-cell-depleted T cells, or PBMCs. Where available, HLA class I and class II types were taken from metadata supplied by the sample provider and were not determined by assay-based typing.

Broader findings and caveats from the paper: Clinical and demographic metadata were provided uncurated, with the amount varying by source and participant.

One collaborating source in Seattle enrolled patients during active infection and followed them longitudinally through the course of disease. Whole blood was collected in K2EDTA tubes by collaborating institutions according to the institutions' own protocols. For TCRbeta analysis, collaborators shipped samples in one of three forms: frozen whole blood, isolated PBMCs, or DNA extracted from either of those sample types. The immunoSEQ Assay, a bias-controlled multiplex PCR, was used to amplify TCRbeta CDR3 regions from genomic DNA. In the authors' own workflow: The number of nucleated cells in each sample was estimated from the amplification of reference gene primers within the assay. To quantify the absolute abundance of each unique TCRbeta CDR3 rearrangement, sequence reads were collapsed and filtered. For each sample, productive Simpson clonality was calculated as the square root of Simpson's diversity index across productive rearrangements. The clones in this table, taken by TCRdb from immuneACCESS, are in-frame only. Not every clone is retained; where verified, under half of the shortfall comes from an unresolved V gene, and the cause of the rest is unknown. From that table come the V and J calls and clone size; the DNA was used to work out D and trimming. This sample gives about 170,000 clones in total; roughly 86% of them show up just once. Roughly 2.5% of the sample comes from the top ten.

V is pared back by 3 bases and J by 7 bases, with 12 bases lying between the germline termini. The germline V gene (reference sequence) sets CDR1 to MNHEY and CDR2 to SMNVEV. The cysteine opens and the phenylalanine closes a CDR3 of 13 amino acids. CDR3 DNA only is kept here, 39 bases in frame from base 1. This clone was detected only once. This receptor's antigen is unknown. One base away there is no much larger clone; base qualities are not given. The sequence was obtained from a woman of 80 years or more with COVID-19, enrolled during active disease. The sequencing sample was made of peripheral blood. Recombination linked TRBV27 to TRBJ1-2; the D gene is possibly TRBD1, with 5 bases matching. The CDR3 region has the sequence CASSFPGFGGYTF. The nucleotide sequence is given as TGTGCCAGCAGTTTCCCAGGGTTCGGTGGCTACACCTTC.